This is a list of T cell receptor beta chains from one sample in a study of blood T cell repertoires in COVID-19. Profiled with immunoSEQ multiplex PCR; TCRdb holds only in-frame clones, not every one. Seen here are 50,000 to 70,000 clones, around 76% observed once, and the top ten hold over 20%. Sequences were obtained from peripheral blood. The receptor source for this set is a man between 45 and 60 years old with active or convalescent COVID-19. Each CDR3 is given with its conserved first and last residue. A D gene is named only where the DNA matches it firmly. Rows give clone size only sometimes, using once, few, many, or a class for an expanded clone.

abundance	v_gene	d_gene	j_gene	CDR3nt	CDR3aa
few	TRBV4-1	-	TRBJ2-7	TGCGCCAGCAGCCAAGATATTGGGGGCCGGTGGCAGTACTTC	CASSQDIGGRWQYF
-	TRBV10-3	-	TRBJ1-1	TGTGCCATCAGTGAACGGGGGGCAATTACTGAAGCTTTCTTT	CAISERGAITEAFF
-	TRBV19	-	TRBJ1-6	TGTGCCAGTAGGGAGGACGGTAATTCACCCCTCCACTTT	CASREDGNSPLHF
-	TRBV7-7	TRBD1	TRBJ2-5	TGTGCTAGCAGCTTAGGGGGACAGGGATCGTCGGAGACCCAGTACTTC	CASSLGGQGSSETQYF
few	TRBV7-3	-	TRBJ1-6	TGTGCCAGCAGCTTGACACGTAATTCACCCCTCCACTTT	CASSLTRNSPLHF
-	TRBV6-5	-	TRBJ1-1	TGTGCCAGCAGTTACTCGGCAGGGCTTAGTTTTGCTTTCTTT	CASSYSAGLSFAFF
-	TRBV7-9	TRBD1	TRBJ1-3	TGTGCCAGCAGCTTCGCAACCGGGACAGGGTCCGGAAACACCATATATTTT	CASSFATGTGSGNTIYF
once	TRBV19	-	TRBJ1-5	TGTGCCAGTAGTAGGGCATATAGCAATCAGCCCCAGCATTTT	CASSRAYSNQPQHF
once	TRBV7-9	TRBD2	TRBJ2-1	TGTGCCAGCAGCCGTAGGGCTAGCGGGGGGGCTTACAATGAGCAGTTCTTC	CASSRRASGGAYNEQFF
-	TRBV5-1	-	TRBJ1-2	TGCGCCAGCAGCTTGGTTCCCGGAACTACTAACTATGGCTACACCTTC	CASSLVPGTTNYGYTF
-	TRBV30	TRBD1	TRBJ2-3	TGTGCCTGGAACCGACAGGGGATGCAGTATTTT	CAWNRQGMQYF
-	TRBV4-1	-	TRBJ1-6	TGCGCCAGCAGCCAAGAAGGGTTGGCAGGGAAGTCACCCCTCCACTTT	CASSQEGLAGKSPLHF
-	TRBV5-5	TRBD1	TRBJ2-5	TGTGCCAGCAGCCCACTGGGACAGGGAAGGGGCGAGACCCAGTACTTC	CASSPLGQGRGETQYF
-	TRBV27	-	TRBJ1-1	TGTGCCAGCAGTTACATGACAGGGAACACTGAAGCTTTCTTT	CASSYMTGNTEAFF
-	TRBV9	TRBD2	TRBJ2-3	TGTGCCAGCAGCAGAACTAGCGGGGGGAGCGGAGATACGCAGTATTTT	CASSRTSGGSGDTQYF
-	TRBV4-1	-	TRBJ1-5	TGCGCCAGCAGCCAAACAGAGATCAATCAGCCCCAGCATTTT	CASSQTEINQPQHF
once	TRBV5-1	TRBD2	TRBJ2-1	TGCGCCAGCAGCATAGCGGGGGATGCCTACAATGAGCAGTTCTTC	CASSIAGDAYNEQFF
-	TRBV2	TRBD1	TRBJ1-4	TGTGCCAGCAGTGGCCGGGACAGGGGGGAAAAACTGTTTTTT	CASSGRDRGEKLFF
-	TRBV2	-	TRBJ1-5	TGTGCCAGCAGTGATGATACGGGGCCCCAGCATTTT	CASSDDTGPQHF
-	TRBV4-2	-	TRBJ2-3	TGTGCCAGCAGCCAAGAACGGGCGGGAAGCACAGATACGCAGTATTTT	CASSQERAGSTDTQYF
-	TRBV18	TRBD1	TRBJ2-7	TGTGCCAGCTCACTAGTGGGACAGGGGAGCTACGAGCAGTACTTC	CASSLVGQGSYEQYF
few	TRBV3-1/TRBV3-2	-	TRBJ1-6	TGTGCCAGCCGTCGGAGCTCCTATAATTCACCCCTCCACTTT	CASRRSSYNSPLHF
-	TRBV2	-	TRBJ1-1	TGTGCCAGCAGGAGTAGGGGCTTTGAAGCTTTCTTT	CASRSRGFEAFF
-	TRBV3-1/TRBV3-2	-	TRBJ1-2	TGTGCCAGCAGCCAAGAATCGGGGGTATCCTATGGCTACACCTTC	CASSQESGVSYGYTF
-	TRBV5-6	-	TRBJ1-2	TGTGCCAGCAGCTTGGGAGGGTTTTGGTATGGCTACACCTTC	CASSLGGFWYGYTF
-	TRBV5-1	-	TRBJ2-5	TGCGCCAGCAGCTTGGTAGGACCTAGAGAGGGGGCCCAGTACTTC	CASSLVGPREGAQYF
-	TRBV6-5	-	TRBJ1-3	TGTGCTTCCCAAAGAGGGATGACTGGAAACACCATATATTTT	CASQRGMTGNTIYF
-	TRBV5-4	-	TRBJ1-2	TGTGCCAGCAGCGTCTCGCGGGGGAACTATGGCTACACCTTC	CASSVSRGNYGYTF
once	TRBV2	-	TRBJ1-1	TGTGCCAGTGTGACATTTGAAGCTTTCTTT	CASVTFEAFF
-	TRBV2	-	TRBJ1-1	TGTGCCAGCTCCCCCGCTAGAAACATGAACACTGAAGCTTTCTTT	CASSPARNMNTEAFF
-	TRBV19	-	TRBJ2-7	TGTGCCAGTAGTATAGAGACAGCCTACGAGCAGTACTTC	CASSIETAYEQYF
-	TRBV19	TRBD2	TRBJ2-7	TGTGCCAGTAGTAATAGCGGGAGGGCCGGGGAGCAGTACTTC	CASSNSGRAGEQYF
-	TRBV27	TRBD2	TRBJ2-7	TGTGCCAGCAGTTCTTGGCAGGGAGTAGCGGGAGTAAATTACGAGCAGTACTTC	CASSSWQGVAGVNYEQYF
-	TRBV12-3/TRBV12-4	-	TRBJ1-4	TGTGCCAGCAGTTCGGTGGCGGGTGGAAAACTGTTTTTT	CASSSVAGGKLFF
-	TRBV27	-	TRBJ1-1	TGTGCCAGCAGTTTATGGGCAGAGAACACTGAAGCTTTCTTT	CASSLWAENTEAFF
-	TRBV5-6	-	TRBJ2-1	TGTGCCAGCAGCTTCCAGCCAGGGGTTAAGGGTGAGCAGTTCTTC	CASSFQPGVKGEQFF
-	TRBV2	-	TRBJ1-4	TGTGCCAGCAAAGATAACAGCCTTAATGAAAAACTGTTTTTT	CASKDNSLNEKLFF
-	TRBV7-7	TRBD1	TRBJ1-2	TGTGCTAGCAGCTTGGACAGGGTTTCGTCTGTCTACACCTTC	CASSLDRVSSVYTF
-	TRBV30	-	TRBJ2-1	TGTGCCTCAGAAGAAGGGGGGGGCCCCTCGGTCTTC	CASEEGGGPSVF
-	TRBV19	-	TRBJ1-3	TGTGCCAGTAGTATCCCTCCAGCGACAGCAGGAAACACCATATATTTT	CASSIPPATAGNTIYF
few	TRBV10-3	-	TRBJ2-5	TGTGCCATCAGGGGGACACTCCAAGAGACCCAGTACTTC	CAIRGTLQETQYF
-	TRBV5-1	TRBD2	TRBJ2-1	TGCGCCAGCAACTCCCTCGGCGGGAGCGATGAGCAGTTCTTC	CASNSLGGSDEQFF
-	TRBV2	-	TRBJ2-1	TGTGCCAGCTCTGGCTTCAATGAGCAGTTCTTC	CASSGFNEQFF
-	TRBV15	TRBD1	TRBJ1-4	TGTGCCACCAGCAGAGATCGGGCAGGGGGGTTCCAAAAACTGTTTTTT	CATSRDRAGGFQKLFF
-	TRBV25-1	TRBD2	TRBJ2-6	TGTGCCAGCAGTGATTCCGGGGGAGGGGCTGGGGCCAACGTCCTGACTTTC	CASSDSGGGAGANVLTF
large	TRBV12-5	TRBD1	TRBJ2-7	TGTGCTAGTGGGGGGGACAGGTGGCCCTACGAGCAGTACTTC	CASGGDRWPYEQYF
-	TRBV5-1	TRBD1	TRBJ1-5	TGCGCCAGCAGCTTGGGGGGGACAGTCAATCAGCCCCAGCATTTT	CASSLGGTVNQPQHF
-	TRBV11-2	TRBD1	TRBJ2-1	TGTGCCAGCAGCTTAGTGACAGGGACGAGGAATGAGCAGTTCTTC	CASSLVTGTRNEQFF
-	TRBV6-5	-	TRBJ1-5	TGTGCCAGCAGGGTCCGACAAGTCAATCAGCCCCAGCATTTT	CASRVRQVNQPQHF
-	TRBV5-1	-	TRBJ1-2	TGCGCCAGCAGCTTACAAGGACAGCGCGGCTACACCTTC	CASSLQGQRGYTF
-	TRBV16	TRBD2	TRBJ2-3	TGTGCCAGCAACCGACTAGCGGGAGTGTTGGATACGCAGTATTTT	CASNRLAGVLDTQYF
-	TRBV2	-	TRBJ2-4	TGTGCCAGCAGTGAAGATTCGGCCAAAAACATTCAGTACTTC	CASSEDSAKNIQYF
-	TRBV13	-	TRBJ2-5	TGTGCCAGCAGCACCCTCACAGGCCTTGAACAAGAGACCCAGTACTTC	CASSTLTGLEQETQYF
-	TRBV18	TRBD2	TRBJ2-1	TGTGCCAGCTCACCACCTTCGCGGGGAGGGAACAATGAGCAGTTCTTC	CASSPPSRGGNNEQFF
-	TRBV27	TRBD2	TRBJ2-3	TGTGCCAGCAGTGAGGGACTAGTGGGGACAGATACGCAGTATTTT	CASSEGLVGTDTQYF
-	TRBV5-5	-	TRBJ2-2	TGTGCCAGCAGCTTCAGGGAATTTGGGGAGCTGTTTTTT	CASSFREFGELFF
-	TRBV14	-	TRBJ2-2	TGTGCCAGCAGCCGCGGTTTGGGCGGAGGGACCGGGGAGCTGTTTTTT	CASSRGLGGGTGELFF
-	TRBV9	TRBD2	TRBJ2-3	TGTGCCAGCAGCGTAGTTAGCGGGGGAGATACGCAGTATTTT	CASSVVSGGDTQYF